Below, 20 T cell receptor beta chains from the same sample are listed, as sequenced in a study of blood T cell repertoires in COVID-19. Some clones are missing from TCRdb's copy, which holds only in-frame ones; the method was immunoSEQ multiplex PCR. Of some 290,000 clones listed, around 92% are singletons. Material for sequencing was PBMCs or T cells enriched from blood (not recorded which). The origin of the receptors is a woman aged 25 to 39 who had recovered from COVID-19.

The chain recombines TRBV11-2 with TRBJ2-1; D may be TRBD2 (6 bases). Trimming pared 2 bases from V and 1 base from J, leaving 12 bases between. The germline V gene encodes CDR1 SGHAT and CDR2 FQNNGV. This CDR3 comprises 16 residues. The CDR3 sequence is CASSLRRDSSYNEQFF. The CDR3 DNA reads TGTGCCAGCAGCTTAAGGCGGGATAGTTCCTACAATGAGCAGTTCTTC.

This sequence joins TRBV28 and TRBJ1-1; 7 nucleotides match TRBD1. The CDR3 spans 15 residues. V gave up 5 bases and J gave up 5 bases; unmatched junction bases: 11. CDR1 MDHEN and CDR2 SYDVKM come from the germline V gene. The CDR3 region has the DNA TGTGCCAGCAGTCCGATGCAGGGGGAATGGACTGAAGCTTTCTTT. Protein: CASSPMQGEWTEAFF. The full variable domain, rest sourced from reference TRBV28 and TRBJ1-1, is DVKVTQSSRYLVKRTGEKVFLECVQDMDHENMFWYRQDPGLGLRLIYFSYDVKMKEKGDIPEGYSVSREKKERFSLILESASTNQTSMYLCASSPMQGEWTEAFFGQGTRLTVV.

The chain couples TRBV30 to TRBJ2-1; 10 nucleotides match TRBD2. After removal of 5 bases from V and 0 bases from J, the junction contained 4 bases not matched to a gene. This CDR3 comprises 15 residues. Germline V gene lookup returns CDR1 GTSNPN and CDR2 SVGIG (reference sequence). This chain's CDR3 is CAWASGSSSYNEQFF. CDR3 DNA sequence: TGTGCCTGGGCTAGCGGGAGCAGCTCCTACAATGAGCAGTTCTTC.

This sequence joins TRBV12-3 or TRBV12-4 and TRBJ2-1, with D tentatively TRBD2 (6 bases). CDR3 length: 13 residues. The V gene lost 3 bases and the J gene lost 10 bases, with 13 bases spanning the gap. This chain's CDR3 is CASSFLRDHEQFF. The DNA for the CDR3 is TGTGCCAGCAGTTTCTTGCGGGACCACGAGCAGTTCTTC.

This clone has a single count. The chain employs TRBV5-1 and TRBJ2-3, with 8 bases matching TRBD2. The CDR3 extends over 18 amino acids. From germline, CDR1 is SGHRS and CDR2 YFSETQ. The junction had 10 bases not matched to a gene; V was cut back by 0 bases and J by 1 base. Here the CDR3 reads CASSLGIVAGGRTDTQYF. CDR3 nucleotides: TGCGCCAGCAGCTTGGGTATCGTGGCGGGAGGCCGCACAGATACGCAGTATTTT.

V and J are TRBV7-2 and TRBJ2-5; a possible D gene is TRBD1 (5 bases). Between the trimmed V and J ends, which lost 6 bases and 5 bases, there was a span of 13 bases. This CDR3 spans 13 amino acids. CDR1 SGHTA and CDR2 FQGNSA come from the germline V gene. The DNA of the CDR3 is TGTGCCAGCAGGCAGGGTAGCAGCGAGACCCAGTACTTC. It is translated as CASRQGSSETQYF.

In its sample, this clone was seen a few times. This chain connects TRBV4-3 to TRBJ2-1; TRBD2 matches 13 bases. The CDR3 totals 19 residues. Germline values: CDR1 LGHNA, CDR2 YSLEER. V trimming: 0 bases; J trimming: 0 bases; junction bases outside the gene matches: 5. The CDR3 loop reads CASSQEAGLAGSSYNEQFF. CDR3 nucleotide sequence: TGCGCCAGCAGCCAAGAAGCGGGACTAGCGGGGAGCTCCTACAATGAGCAGTTCTTC.

The V and J genes are TRBV25-1 and TRBJ2-7; possibly TRBD2 for D (6 bases). This CDR3 region has 14 residues. Germline values: CDR1 MGHDK, CDR2 SYGVNS. V shed 3 bases and J shed 4 bases, with 13 bases lying between them. CDR3 nucleotide sequence: TGTGCCAGCAGTGATTGGGCAGGGAGGTACGAGCAGTACTTC. Encoded protein: CASSDWAGRYEQYF.

V usage is TRBV5-4 and J usage is TRBJ1-2, with D unclear. The CDR3 sequence is 14 residues long. V was trimmed by 0 bases and J by 0 bases, leaving 6 bases between them. The germline V gene has CDR1 SGHNT and CDR2 YYREEE (reference sequence). The CDR3 bases are TGTGCCAGCAGCTTGGACAGAGCTAACTATGGCTACACCTTC. Its translation is CASSLDRANYGYTF.

The rearrangement links TRBV7-2 to TRBJ1-1; 8 bases align to TRBD1. Germline loops: CDR1 SGHTA, CDR2 FQGNSA. Unmatched junction bases numbered 13, after V lost 4 bases and J lost 0 bases. The CDR3 sequence is 18 residues long. This CDR3 is CASSWRPGQASLNTEAFF. CDR3 DNA sequence: TGTGCCAGCAGCTGGCGGCCGGGACAGGCTTCCCTGAACACTGAAGCTTTCTTT.

This clone was counted a few times. This chain links TRBV9 with TRBJ1-2; D is perhaps TRBD1 (5 bases). Germline lookup yields CDR1 SGDLS and CDR2 YYNGEE. This CDR3 has 13 residues. V shed 1 base and J shed 1 base, with 5 bases lying between them. The CDR3 here is CASSVQGNYGYTF. For the CDR3, the DNA is TGTGCCAGCAGCGTACAGGGTAACTATGGCTACACCTTC.

The chain has TRBV6-1 and TRBJ1-4; TRBD1 matches 9 bases. In germline, CDR1 is MNHNS, CDR2 SASEGT. V shed 1 base and J 8 bases; nucleotides not matched to a gene: 8. CDR3 length: 16 amino acids. The CDR3 DNA reads as TGTGCCAGCAGTGAAGACTCCGGGACAGGGTGGGAAAAACTGTTTTTT. Protein: CASSEDSGTGWEKLFF.

V gene TRBV7-6 combines with J gene TRBJ2-1; D is unresolved. From germline, CDR1 is SGHVS and CDR2 FNYEAQ. This CDR3 contains 13 residues. The ends were cut back, 6 bases at V and 9 bases at J, with 15 bases in the middle. Here the CDR3 reads CASRNIEELEQFF. In nucleotides, the CDR3 is TGTGCCAGCAGAAATATTGAGGAGCTTGAGCAGTTCTTC.

The rearrangement joins TRBV20-1 to TRBJ1-1; a weak D match, TRBD1 (5 bases). Germline values: CDR1 DFQATT, CDR2 SNEGSKA (reference sequence). V lost 3 bases and J lost 1, with 15 bases in between. The CDR3 extends over 15 amino acids. The DNA for the CDR3 is TGCAGTGCTAGTCGTGGCAGGAGGGGGAACACTGAAGCTTTCTTT. Translation: CSASRGRRGNTEAFF.

This clone came up once. As DNA, the CDR3 is TGTGCCAGTAGTGGAGCGGGAGTCTTCAATGAGCAGTTCTTC. This sequence encodes CASSGAGVFNEQFF. The chain has TRBV19 and TRBJ2-1, with TRBD2 matching over 8 bases. Trimming at V came to 5 bases and at J to 6 bases, leaving 6 bases not matched to a gene. This CDR3 comprises 14 residues. Germline V lookup: CDR1 LNHDA, CDR2 SQIVND (reference sequence).

V gene TRBV10-3 combines with J gene TRBJ2-7, with no clear D. There are 13 residues in the CDR3. Germline V CDR1 and CDR2: ENHRY, SYGVKD. V lost 3 bases and J 9 bases, leaving 15 bases between the germline ends. The CDR3 nucleotides are TGTGCCATCAGTGATCAAGTCGACGAGCGGCAGTACTTC. It codes for CAISDQVDERQYF.

The chain combines TRBV2 with TRBJ1-6, with TRBD1 matching 8 bases. The junction had 4 bases not matched to a gene; V was cut back by 7 bases and J by 2 bases. The germline gives CDR1 SNHLY, CDR2 FYNNEI. This CDR3 comprises 15 residues. CDR3 DNA sequence: TGTGCCAGCATGAGACAGGGGCCCTATAATTCACCCCTCCACTTT. Its protein is CASMRQGPYNSPLHF.

The chain uses TRBV4-3 and TRBJ1-1; unclear D gene. CDR3 length: 15 residues. Germline CDR1 reads LGHNA; CDR2 reads YSLEER. The V and J ends lost 0 bases and 4 bases respectively, with 12 bases between them. For the CDR3, the DNA is TGCGCCAGCAGCCAAGATCATCGGGGTGGCACTGAAGCTTTCTTT. Its translation: CASSQDHRGGTEAFF.

The V gene is TRBV7-2, the J gene TRBJ2-1; the match to TRBD2 covers 8 bases. CDR1 and CDR2 (germline): SGHTA, FQGNSA. This CDR3 region has 17 residues. With V trimmed by 4 bases and J by 0 bases, 8 bases remained unmatched. This chain's CDR3 is CASSSERTSGSYNEQFF. In DNA form, the CDR3 reads TGTGCCAGCAGCTCAGAGAGAACTAGCGGCTCCTACAATGAGCAGTTCTTC.

This chain connects TRBV6-1 to TRBJ2-5, with TRBD2 matching 11 bases. The germline V gene encodes CDR1 MNHNS and CDR2 SASEGT. There are 15 residues in the CDR3. Unmatched junction bases numbered 2, after V lost 2 bases and J lost 3 bases. The CDR3 region has the DNA TGTGCCAGCAGTGAACAACTAGCGGGAGAAGAGACCCAGTACTTC. It is translated as CASSEQLAGEETQYF.